The 25 T cell receptor beta chains presented below share a single source sample, sequenced in a study of regulatory T cells in long-lasting Graves disease. In building TCR beta libraries, iRepertoire HTBI primers were used together with Arm-PCR of CDR3 regions. MiXCR, applied by TCRdb to the multiplex PCR reads, yields one record per CDR3 protein. The sample includes about 660,000 distinct CDR3 sequences, around 30% of them seen just once. The time point here: persistent/refractory GD, antithyroid drugs over 5 years with positive TRAb. From RNA extracted from PBMCs, the TCR library was made. The source material was peripheral blood mononuclear cells (PBMCs), sampled when the disease was refractory, from a patient treated with antithyroid drugs. The source is a female donor with Graves disease.

This chain uses TRBV29-1 with TRBJ2-4, with D uncertain. Between the trimmed V and J ends, which lost 7 bases and 0 bases, there was a span of 7 bases. The CDR3 spans 12 residues. Germline values: CDR1 SQVTM, CDR2 ANQGSEA. This chain's CDR3 is CSGTIAKNIQYF. In DNA form, the CDR3 reads TGCAGCGGAACTATAGCCAAAAACATTCAGTACTTC.

This clonotype was seen ten or more times. This sequence joins TRBV28 and TRBJ1-2; D remains unclear. This CDR3 has 14 residues. Trimming left V 2 bases short and J 4 bases short, with 11 bases between. Germline lookup yields CDR1 MDHEN and CDR2 SYDVKM. The CDR3 region is CASSLVPGSYGYTF. Here the CDR3 DNA reads TGTGCCAGCAGTTTAGTCCCGGGGTCCTATGGCTACACCTTC.

The sample holds many counts of this clonotype. The chain couples TRBV12-3 or TRBV12-4 to TRBJ2-7, with D uncertain. CDR3 length equals 16 residues. The V and J ends lost 1 base and 0 bases respectively, with 13 bases between them. The CDR3 DNA follows: TGTGCCAGCAGTTTAGGCTCGGGCCCTTTCTCCTACGAGCAGTACTTC. Its protein product is CASSLGSGPFSYEQYF.

This clonotype has a single count. The chain employs TRBV30 and TRBJ2-2; 10 bases are shared with TRBD2. CDR3 length: 14 amino acids. In germline, CDR1 is GTSNPN, CDR2 SVGIG (reference sequence). V was pared by 2 bases and J by 5 bases, with 2 bases of the junction left unmatched. CDR3 bases: TGTGCCTGGAGTCAACTAGCGGGAACCGGGGAGCTGTTTTTT. Its protein product is CAWSQLAGTGELFF.

The chain has TRBV20-1 and TRBJ1-3, with D possibly matching TRBD1 (5 bases). Looked up from germline, CDR1 is DFQATT and CDR2 is SNEGSKA (reference sequence). V lost 5 bases, J lost 5 bases, and 19 bases lay in between. There are 15 residues in the CDR3. The CDR3: CSAFPPGTRRNTIYF. CDR3 sequence (DNA): TGCAGTGCTTTTCCCCCCGGGACGCGTCGAAACACCATATATTTT.

There are a few counts of this clonotype. The chain joins TRBV6-1 to TRBJ1-5; D is ambiguous. The germline V and J ends were trimmed by 8 bases and 2 bases, with 10 bases remaining between them. This CDR3 contains 13 residues. Germline V gene sequence: CDR1 MNHNS, CDR2 SASEGT. The CDR3 coding sequence is TGTGCCAGCGCTTGGAGGGGCAATCAGCCCCAGCATTTT. Amino acids: CASAWRGNQPQHF.

V is TRBV20-1 and J is TRBJ2-5; the D gene is possibly TRBD2 (6 bases). Germline loops: CDR1 DFQATT, CDR2 SNEGSKA (reference sequence). CDR3 length: 11 residues. V lost 6 bases to trimming and J lost 5 bases, with 10 bases between them. The DNA for the CDR3 is TGCAGTGCGGGACTCGGGGAGACCCAGTACTTC. Translated: CSAGLGETQYF.

The chain recombines TRBV19 with TRBJ1-1, with 7 positions matching TRBD1. V trimming: 3 bases; J trimming: 5 bases; junction bases outside the gene matches: 6. Germline CDR1 and CDR2: LNHDA and SQIVND (reference sequence). The length of the CDR3 is 14 residues. As DNA, the CDR3 is TGTGCCAGTAGTATGGCAGGGGGAGGGACTGAAGCTTTCTTT. Its protein is CASSMAGGGTEAFF.

CDR3 sequence reads: CASSRKGGTEAFF. Written as DNA, the CDR3 is TGTGCCAGCAGTCGGAAGGGAGGAACTGAAGCTTTCTTT. The rearrangement uses TRBV25-1 and TRBJ1-1; D gene unclear. Germline CDR1 and CDR2: MGHDK and SYGVNS. This CDR3 region has 13 residues. Trimming stripped 5 bases from V and 5 bases from J, with 12 bases between.

DNA of the CDR3: TGTGCCAGCAGCCAAGAGGGGGCGAGCACCGGGGAGCTGTTTTTT. This translates into CASSQEGASTGELFF. The gene calls are TRBV4-2 and TRBJ2-2; D possibly corresponds to TRBD1 (6 bases). CDR1 and CDR2 from the germline V gene are LGHNA and YNFKEQ. The CDR3 is 15 residues long. Trimming shortened V by 0 bases and J by 4 bases, and 9 bases separated the two germline ends.

The genes are TRBV6-2 or TRBV6-3 and TRBJ2-7; 12 bases fit TRBD2. V lost 6 bases, J lost 3 bases, and 9 bases stayed unmatched. Germline CDR1 MNHEY, CDR2 SVGEGT. The CDR3 covers 16 residues. The CDR3 region has the DNA TGTGCCAGCAGGCGGACTAGCGGGGATGGGCGCTACGAGCAGTACTTC. Its protein product is CASRRTSGDGRYEQYF.

There are many counts of this clonotype. This chain links TRBV28 with TRBJ2-7; 9 nucleotides agree with TRBD1. V shed 4 bases and J 7 bases; nucleotides not matched to a gene: 11. This CDR3 has 15 residues. From germline, CDR1 is MDHEN and CDR2 SYDVKM. The CDR3 nucleotides read TGTGCCAGCAGTTCGTCGGGACAGGGAATGAGGGAGCAGTACTTC. This sequence encodes CASSSSGQGMREQYF.

The CDR3 DNA sequence: TGTGCCAGCAGCCGCGGGACAGGGGACACTGAAGCTTTCTTT. Its translation: CASSRGTGDTEAFF. V usage is TRBV12-3 or TRBV12-4 and J usage is TRBJ1-1; 10 bases fit TRBD1. The CDR3 covers 14 residues. After removal of 6 bases from V and 3 bases from J, the junction contained 4 bases not matched to a gene.

This clonotype was seen more than once but under ten times. V usage is TRBV5-1 and J usage is TRBJ1-1; no clear D gene. Germline V gives CDR1 SGHRS, CDR2 YFSETQ. This CDR3 is 17 amino acids long. Trimming shortened V by 0 bases and J by 2 bases, and 17 bases separated the two germline ends. The chain's CDR3 is CASSLDGRQPPNTEAFF. Written as DNA, the CDR3 is TGCGCCAGCAGCTTGGATGGGCGGCAACCTCCAAACACTGAAGCTTTCTTT. Using reference TRBV5-1 and TRBJ1-1 for the parts outside the CDR3, the full variable domain is KAGVTQTPRYLIKTRGQQVTLSCSPISGHRSVSWYQQTPGQGLQFLFEYFSETQRNKGNFPGRFSGRQFSNSRSEMNVSTLELGDSALYLCASSLDGRQPPNTEAFFGQGTRLTVV.

The chain is built from TRBV28 and TRBJ1-2, with 9 bases aligning to TRBD1. CDR1 MDHEN and CDR2 SYDVKM come from the germline V gene. With V trimmed by 7 bases and J by 5 bases, 11 bases remained unmatched. The CDR3 is 15 residues long. In DNA form, the CDR3 reads TGTGCCAGCACCCTGGGACAGGGCTTGGGTTATGGCTACACCTTC. Residues: CASTLGQGLGYGYTF.

This clonotype was counted many times. V is TRBV2 and J is TRBJ2-7; perhaps TRBD1 as D (6 bases). Deletions cut 5 bases from V and 3 bases from J, with 11 bases between. Germline CDR1 and CDR2: SNHLY and FYNNEI. This CDR3 comprises 13 residues. The CDR3 nucleotides read TGTGCCAGCAGTCCAGACAGGAACTACGAGCAGTACTTC. Translating gives CASSPDRNYEQYF.

The V gene is TRBV19, the J gene TRBJ1-5; 9 bases agree with TRBD1. The germline V gene encodes CDR1 LNHDA and CDR2 SQIVND (reference sequence). There are 15 residues in the CDR3. J was trimmed by 3 bases and V by 6 bases; bases with no gene match: 6. CDR3 in DNA: TGTGCCAGTAGAATCCGGACAGGGGCCAATCAGCCCCAGCATTTT. It encodes CASRIRTGANQPQHF.

This clonotype was detected a few times. The gene calls are TRBV7-6 and TRBJ1-6; 7 bases map to TRBD1. V lost 6 bases and J lost 7; bases outside the gene matches: 3. The germline V gene encodes CDR1 SGHVS and CDR2 FNYEAQ. The CDR3 has 13 residues. CDR3 protein: CASRQGQNSPLHF. CDR3 sequence (DNA): TGTGCCAGCAGACAGGGGCAGAATTCACCCCTCCACTTT.

This clonotype has just a few counts. CDR3 sequence: CASSLPEGGRNEQFF. The DNA of the CDR3 is TGTGCCAGCAGCTTACCTGAAGGAGGAAGGAATGAGCAGTTCTTC. V and J are TRBV11-1 and TRBJ2-1; a possible D gene is TRBD2 (5 bases). Germline CDR1 SGHAT, CDR2 FQDESV (reference sequence). V was clipped by 2 bases and J by 7 bases, with 15 bases between them. This CDR3 contains 15 residues. Supplemented by reference TRBV11-1 and TRBJ2-1, the full variable domain reads EAEVAQSPRYKITEKSQAVAFWCDPISGHATLYWYRQILGQGPELLVQFQDESVVDDSQLPKDRFSAERLKGVDSTLKIQPAELGDSAMYLCASSLPEGGRNEQFFGPGTRLTVL.

The rearrangement joins TRBV5-5 to TRBJ1-4; D call uncertain. The CDR3 spans 13 residues. V lost 1 base, J lost 8 bases, and 9 bases lay in between. CDR1 and CDR2 from the germline V gene are SGHKS and YYEKEE (reference sequence). CDR3 residues: CASSLRLKEKLFF. The CDR3 DNA reads TGTGCCAGCAGCTTGAGGCTAAAAGAAAAACTGTTTTTT. Using reference TRBV5-5 and TRBJ1-4 for the parts outside the CDR3, the full variable domain is DAGVTQSPTHLIKTRGQQVTLRCSPISGHKSVSWYQQVLGQGPQFIFQYYEKEERGRGNFPDRFSARQFPNYSSELNVNALLLGDSALYLCASSLRLKEKLFFGSGTQLSVL.

This clonotype has only a few counts. The chain is built from TRBV29-1 and TRBJ2-7, with TRBD1 identical over 10 bases. The CDR3 contains 13 residues. Germline-derived CDR1 and CDR2 are SQVTM and ANQGSEA. V was clipped by 5 bases and J by 2 bases; unmatched bases: 3. Here the CDR3 reads CSVRDRGPYEQYF. The CDR3 region has the DNA TGCAGCGTTAGGGACAGGGGACCCTACGAGCAGTACTTC.

The gene calls are TRBV7-3 and TRBJ1-1; a weak D match, TRBD1 (6 bases). This CDR3 is built from 15 residues. The germline V and J ends were trimmed by 5 bases and 5 bases, with 18 bases remaining between them. Looked up from germline, CDR1 is SGHTA and CDR2 is FQGTGA. Written as DNA, the CDR3 is TGTGCCAGCAGCCCCCGAAGGGGGGGAAGTACTGAAGCTTTCTTT. Its protein product is CASSPRRGGSTEAFF.

The table lists this clonotype with a few counts. This chain links TRBV20-1 with TRBJ2-5; TRBD2 is a possible D gene (7 bases). V was shortened by 3 bases and J by 5 bases, with 16 bases between the two germline ends. The CDR3 is 14 residues long. CDR1 is DFQATT, CDR2 SNEGSKA, per germline (reference sequence). The CDR3: CSARGLRGGETQYF. CDR3 coding DNA: TGCAGTGCTAGGGGGTTAAGGGGGGGCGAGACCCAGTACTTC.

This clonotype was detected ten times or more. The chain is built from TRBV2 and TRBJ1-4; D unclear. The CDR3 totals 14 residues. Germline CDR1 reads SNHLY; CDR2 reads FYNNEI. Between the trimmed V and J ends, which lost 2 bases and 7 bases, there was a span of 11 bases. The CDR3 loop reads CASSELGLGEKLFF. The CDR3 nucleotides are TGTGCCAGCAGTGAACTGGGTTTAGGTGAAAAACTGTTTTTT.

The gene calls are TRBV6-5 and TRBJ1-3; no clear D. CDR1 is MNHEY and CDR2 is SVGAGI in the germline V gene. The CDR3 sequence is 14 residues long. Trimming left V 2 bases short and J 4 bases short, with 9 bases between. This CDR3 is CASSYEGAGNTIYF. Written as DNA, the CDR3 is TGTGCCAGCAGTTACGAGGGAGCCGGAAACACCATATATTTT.